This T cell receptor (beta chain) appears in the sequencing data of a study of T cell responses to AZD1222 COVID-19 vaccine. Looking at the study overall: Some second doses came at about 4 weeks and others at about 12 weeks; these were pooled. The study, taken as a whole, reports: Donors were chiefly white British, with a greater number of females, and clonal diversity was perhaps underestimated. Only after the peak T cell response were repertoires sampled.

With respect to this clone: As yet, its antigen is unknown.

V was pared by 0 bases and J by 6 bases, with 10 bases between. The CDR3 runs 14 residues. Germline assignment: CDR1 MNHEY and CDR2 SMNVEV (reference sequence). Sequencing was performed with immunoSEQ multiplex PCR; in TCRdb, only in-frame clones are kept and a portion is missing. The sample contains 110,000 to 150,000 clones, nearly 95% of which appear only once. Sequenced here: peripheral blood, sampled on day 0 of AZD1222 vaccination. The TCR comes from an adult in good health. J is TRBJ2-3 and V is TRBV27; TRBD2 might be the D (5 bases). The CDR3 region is CASSLSGSWDTQYF. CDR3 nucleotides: TGTGCCAGCAGTTTATCGGGGAGTTGGGATACGCAGTATTTT.